This T cell receptor beta chain comes out of a study of blood T cell repertoires in COVID-19. Germline assignment: CDR1 MNHEY and CDR2 SVGAGI. The CDR3 has 15 residues. V lost 7 bases and J lost 0, with 14 bases in between. Produced via immunoSEQ multiplex PCR; TCRdb's table is partial and in-frame only. The sample includes 200,000 to 250,000 clones, about 84% of them seen just once. The J gene is TRBJ2-3, the V gene TRBV6-5; a possible D gene is TRBD2 (7 bases). The clonotype was recovered from a man in his sixties who had recovered from COVID-19. What was sequenced was PBMCs or T cells enriched from blood (not recorded which). CDR3 protein: CASTEGGSSTDTQYF. The CDR3 DNA reads TGTGCCAGCACCGAGGGGGGGTCAAGCACAGATACGCAGTATTTT.